The 21 T cell receptor beta chains in this list originate from one sample, sequenced in a study of blood T cell repertoires in COVID-19. Assay: immunoSEQ multiplex PCR; the TCRdb copy retains only in-frame clones and omits some. Among under 130,000 clones listed, 84% were seen once. Specimen: peripheral blood. All receptors come from a human donor in a cohort sampled during active COVID-19.

The rearrangement joins TRBV9 to TRBJ1-3, with 8 bases fitting TRBD1. Germline assignment: CDR1 SGDLS and CDR2 YYNGEE. Unmatched junction bases numbered 1, after V lost 2 bases and J lost 3 bases. The CDR3 extends over 14 amino acids. The CDR3 loop reads CASSVTGVGNTIYF. The CDR3 DNA is TGTGCCAGCAGCGTGACAGGGGTTGGAAACACCATATATTTT.

The gene calls are TRBV5-1 and TRBJ2-5; possible D gene TRBD1, 7 bases. Germline V gene sequence: CDR1 SGHRS, CDR2 YFSETQ. Trimming removed 2 bases at V and 2 bases at J, with 13 bases between. The CDR3 is 15 amino acids. CDR3 bases: TGCGCCAGCAGCTTAGGGCAGGGGGGACAAGAGACCCAGTACTTC. Its translation is CASSLGQGGQETQYF.

The V and J genes are TRBV15 and TRBJ1-6; a possible D gene is TRBD1 (6 bases). The germline CDR1 and CDR2 sequences are LNHNV and YYDKDF (reference sequence). The CDR3 is 17 amino acids. V lost 1 base, J lost 2 bases, and 12 bases lay in between. CDR3 bases: TGTGCCACCAGCAGAGGGGACACCAGCACCTATAATTCACCCCTCCACTTT. Translation gives CATSRGDTSTYNSPLHF.

The gene calls are TRBV12-5 and TRBJ1-2; the match to TRBD1 covers 10 bases. This CDR3 is 16 amino acids long. Looked up from germline, CDR1 is LGHNT and CDR2 is FRNRAP. V shed 4 bases, J shed 5 bases, and the junction held 10 bases outside the gene matches. CDR3 sequence reads: CASGSPRDRGRYGYTF. In DNA form, the CDR3 reads TGTGCTAGTGGTTCTCCCCGGGACAGGGGTCGGTATGGCTACACCTTC.

The chain links TRBV18 to TRBJ2-1; TRBD1 is a possible D gene (5 bases). The CDR3 has 14 residues. Trimming pared 7 bases from V and 5 bases from J, leaving 15 bases between. Germline V CDR1 and CDR2: KGHSH, LQKENI. CDR3 sequence: CASWQTEGHNEQFF. The CDR3 bases are TGTGCCAGCTGGCAGACAGAAGGTCACAATGAGCAGTTCTTC.

The chain uses TRBV9 and TRBJ2-5; 9 bases are shared with TRBD2. Unmatched junction bases numbered 11, after V lost 4 bases and J lost 4 bases. The CDR3 spans 16 residues. The germline gives CDR1 SGDLS, CDR2 YYNGEE. The DNA of the CDR3 is TGTGCCAGCAGCCGTAGTTCCGCGGGGGGGGCAGAGACCCAGTACTTC. Encoded protein: CASSRSSAGGAETQYF.

This sequence joins TRBV2 and TRBJ1-1, with a weak D call TRBD1 (6 bases). The CDR3 has 15 amino acids. Germline assignment: CDR1 SNHLY and CDR2 FYNNEI. Trimming shortened V by 5 bases and J by 3 bases, and 16 bases separated the two germline ends. CDR3 in amino acids: CASSRQATMDTEAFF. The CDR3 DNA sequence: TGTGCCAGCAGTAGACAGGCCACCATGGACACTGAAGCTTTCTTT.

The genes are TRBV19 and TRBJ2-7; D perhaps matches TRBD2 (5 bases). Trimming removed 0 bases at V and 6 bases at J, with 15 bases between. Germline V lookup: CDR1 LNHDA, CDR2 SQIVND (reference sequence). The CDR3 contains 15 residues. The CDR3 DNA reads as TGTGCCAGTAGTATAGAATTGAGGGCCCCCGGCGAGCAGTACTTC. It yields the protein CASSIELRAPGEQYF.

V usage is TRBV2 and J usage is TRBJ2-7; 9 bases are a match to TRBD1. This CDR3 region has 14 residues. Germline V CDR1 and CDR2: SNHLY, FYNNEI. V lost 7 bases to trimming and J lost 6 bases; unmatched junction nucleotides: 10. The CDR3 sequence is CASTPGQGLLEQYF. The CDR3 DNA follows: TGTGCCAGCACCCCGGGACAGGGTCTCCTCGAGCAGTACTTC. The variable domain in full, with the rest retrieved from reference TRBV2 and TRBJ2-7, is EPEVTQTPSHQVTQMGQEVILRCVPISNHLYFYWYRQILGQKVEFLVSFYNNEISEKSEIFDDQFSVERPDGSNFTLKIRSTKLEDSAMYFCASTPGQGLLEQYFGPGTRLTVT.

The chain uses TRBV5-1 and TRBJ1-1; D remains ambiguous. The CDR3 extends over 13 amino acids. V was shortened by 4 bases and J by 0 bases, with 7 bases between the two germline ends. Germline assignment: CDR1 SGHRS and CDR2 YFSETQ. DNA of the CDR3: TGCGCCAGCAGCCGACTCCTGAACACTGAAGCTTTCTTT. This translates into CASSRLLNTEAFF.

The chain uses TRBV23-1 and TRBJ2-7; TRBD1 might be the D (5 bases). TRBV23-1 qualifies as an ORF whose function is uncertain. V was shortened by 2 bases and J by 3 bases, with 20 bases between the two germline ends. CDR3 size: 17 residues. As DNA, the CDR3 is TGCGCCAGCAGTCAACCCAGGACCCCCCGACAGTTCTACGAGCAGTACTTC. Translated, it gives CASSQPRTPRQFYEQYF.

V usage is TRBV3-1 (or the pseudogene TRBV3-2) and J usage is TRBJ2-7; TRBD1 agrees at 11 bases. The CDR3 contains 14 residues. After removal of 4 bases from V and 6 bases from J, the junction contained 5 bases not matched to a gene. Germline assignment: CDR1 LGHDT and CDR2 YNNKEL (reference sequence). The CDR3 is CASSRLGQGVEQYF. CDR3 bases: TGTGCCAGCAGCCGATTGGGACAGGGGGTCGAGCAGTACTTC.

The V call is TRBV5-1, the J call TRBJ2-7; 8 bases line up with TRBD1. J lost 5 bases, V lost 4 bases, and 11 bases had no gene match. CDR1 and CDR2 (germline): SGHRS, YFSETQ. CDR3 length: 15 residues. For the CDR3, the DNA is TGCGCCAGCAGCGTGCTGGGACAGGAGTTAAACGAGCAGTACTTC. It yields the protein CASSVLGQELNEQYF. The full variable domain, with the rest looked up from reference TRBV5-1 and TRBJ2-7, is KAGVTQTPRYLIKTRGQQVTLSCSPISGHRSVSWYQQTPGQGLQFLFEYFSETQRNKGNFPGRFSGRQFSNSRSEMNVSTLELGDSALYLCASSVLGQELNEQYFGPGTRLTVT.

The V call is TRBV7-2, the J call TRBJ1-1; TRBD1 might be the D (5 bases). Trimming cost V 1 base and J 4 bases, with 10 bases left between them. This CDR3 spans 14 amino acids. The germline CDR1 and CDR2 sequences are SGHTA and FQGNSA. Here the CDR3 reads CASSLEAGFTEAFF. The DNA for the CDR3 is TGTGCCAGCAGCTTAGAGGCAGGGTTCACTGAAGCTTTCTTT.

This rearrangement joins TRBV5-6 to TRBJ1-3; a weak D match, TRBD1 (6 bases). CDR1 is SGHDT and CDR2 is YYEEEE in the germline V gene. The V end lost 4 bases, the J end lost 0 bases, and 8 bases lay between the germline ends. CDR3 length equals 14 residues. The CDR3 DNA is TGTGCCAGCAGCCCGGACAGCTCTGGAAACACCATATATTTT. It is translated as CASSPDSSGNTIYF.

The chain recombines TRBV27 with TRBJ1-6; the D gene is possibly TRBD1 (5 bases). There are 14 residues in the CDR3. Germline V CDR1 and CDR2: MNHEY, SMNVEV (reference sequence). Trimming took off 5 bases at V and 7 bases at J, with 12 bases between the two ends. This CDR3 reads CASSTTTANSPLHF. The DNA for the CDR3 is TGTGCCAGCAGTACTACGACAGCCAATTCACCCCTCCACTTT.

This sequence joins TRBV9 and TRBJ2-2; 8 bases align to TRBD2. Trimming cost V 4 bases and J 6 bases; bases outside gene matches: 14. From germline, CDR1 is SGDLS and CDR2 YYNGEE. This CDR3 spans 17 amino acids. This CDR3 is CASSLSSVGGGPGELFF. The DNA of the CDR3 is TGTGCCAGCAGCCTCAGTTCTGTCGGGGGGGGCCCCGGGGAGCTGTTTTTT.

V and J are TRBV24-1 and TRBJ2-2, with TRBD1 matching 7 bases. Per the germline V gene, CDR1 is KGHDR and CDR2 is SFDVKD. V gave up 4 bases and J gave up 0 bases; unmatched junction bases: 13. CDR3 length: 19 residues. In DNA form, the CDR3 reads TGTGCCACCAGTGACTCAACGACCGGGACAGCCTCGAACACCGGGGAGCTGTTTTTT. It is translated as CATSDSTTGTASNTGELFF.

This chain links TRBV30 with TRBJ1-2; 10 nucleotides align to TRBD1. After removal of 3 bases from V and 4 bases from J, the junction contained 5 bases not matched to a gene. Germline CDR1 GTSNPN, CDR2 SVGIG (reference sequence). The CDR3 loop spans 14 amino acids. The CDR3 here is CAWSGDRGSYGYTF. CDR3 nucleotide sequence: TGTGCCTGGAGCGGGGACAGGGGAAGCTATGGCTACACCTTC.

This clone showed up just a few times. The chain carries TRBV19 and TRBJ1-6; the D is unclear. The CDR3 extends over 16 amino acids. Germline V gives CDR1 LNHDA, CDR2 SQIVND (reference sequence). V was clipped by 4 bases and J by 10 bases, with 20 bases between them. The CDR3 sequence: CASSRTARSGVSPLHF. The CDR3 DNA reads TGTGCCAGTAGTAGGACCGCGCGGAGCGGAGTGTCACCCCTCCACTTT.

This chain connects TRBV18 to TRBJ2-6; 9 bases match TRBD1. Germline lookup yields CDR1 KGHSH and CDR2 LQKENI. Trimming cost V 2 bases and J 4 bases; bases outside gene matches: 12. CDR3 size: 19 residues. The CDR3 coding sequence is TGTGCCAGCTCACCAGTCGCAACAGGGGGCGCAAAGGGGGCCAACGTCCTGACTTTC. Its protein is CASSPVATGGAKGANVLTF.